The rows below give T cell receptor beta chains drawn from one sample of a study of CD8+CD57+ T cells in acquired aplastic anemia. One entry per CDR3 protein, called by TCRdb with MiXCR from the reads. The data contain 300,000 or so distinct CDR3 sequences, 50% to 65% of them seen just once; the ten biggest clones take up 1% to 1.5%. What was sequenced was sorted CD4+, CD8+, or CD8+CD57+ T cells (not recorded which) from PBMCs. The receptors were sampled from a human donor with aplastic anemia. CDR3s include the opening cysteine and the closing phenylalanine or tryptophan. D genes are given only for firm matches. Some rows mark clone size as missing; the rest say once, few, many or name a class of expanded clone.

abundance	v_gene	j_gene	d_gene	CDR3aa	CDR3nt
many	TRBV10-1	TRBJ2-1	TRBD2	CASSGASGGNEQFF	TGCGCCAGCAGTGGGGCTAGCGGGGGGAATGAGCAGTTCTTC
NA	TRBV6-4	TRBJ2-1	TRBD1	CASSDSTGGYNEQFF	TGTGCCAGCAGTGACTCGACAGGGGGCTACAATGAGCAGTTCTTC
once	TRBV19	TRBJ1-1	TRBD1	CASSTRQGMYTEAFF	TGTGCCAGTAGTACCCGACAGGGGATGTACACTGAAGCTTTCTTT
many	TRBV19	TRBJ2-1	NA	CASSLDEAWVGYEQFF	TGTGCCAGTAGCCTTGATGAGGCCTGGGTGGGCTATGAGCAGTTCTTC
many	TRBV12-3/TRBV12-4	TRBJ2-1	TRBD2	CASNLLAGGQNEQFF	TGTGCCAGCAATCTACTAGCGGGGGGGCAAAATGAGCAGTTCTTC
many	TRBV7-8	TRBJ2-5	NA	CASSLAPGDETQYF	TGTGCCAGCAGCTTAGCGCCTGGGGATGAGACCCAGTACTTC
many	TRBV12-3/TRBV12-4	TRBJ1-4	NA	CASTLARGEGEKLFF	TGTGCCAGCACCCTGGCAAGGGGGGAGGGTGAAAAACTGTTTTTT
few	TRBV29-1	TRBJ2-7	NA	CSVITQGPYEQYF	TGCAGCGTAATAACTCAGGGGCCCTACGAGCAGTACTTC
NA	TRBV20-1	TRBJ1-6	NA	CSARISSYNSPLHF	TGCAGTGCTAGGATAAGCTCCTATAATTCACCCCTCCACTTT
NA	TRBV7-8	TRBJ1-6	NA	CASSLASIYNSPLHF	TGTGCCAGCAGCTTAGCGTCAATATACAATTCACCCCTCCACTTT
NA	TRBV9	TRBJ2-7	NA	CASSPQDRTARYEQYF	TGTGCCAGCAGCCCCCAGGACCGGACAGCTCGATACGAGCAGTACTTC
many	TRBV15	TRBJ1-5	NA	CATSSRDQIFGQPQHF	TGTGCCACCAGCAGCAGGGATCAGATTTTCGGTCAGCCCCAGCATTTT
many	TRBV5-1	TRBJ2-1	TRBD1	CASSLEGAGSYNEQFF	TGCGCCAGCAGCTTGGAGGGGGCCGGTTCCTACAATGAGCAGTTCTTC
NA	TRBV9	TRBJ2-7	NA	CASSVDGGFMGRQYF	TGTGCCAGCAGCGTAGACGGGGGCTTTATGGGGAGACAGTACTTC
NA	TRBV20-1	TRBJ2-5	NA	CSANRVGGETQYF	TGCAGTGCGAACAGGGTGGGAGGGGAGACCCAGTACTTC
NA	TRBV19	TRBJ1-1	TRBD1	CASSMGQTMNTEAFF	TGTGCCAGTAGTATGGGACAGACAATGAACACTGAAGCTTTCTTT
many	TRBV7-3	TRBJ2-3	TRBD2	CASSPGVAGGTDTQYF	TGTGCCAGCAGCCCCGGGGTAGCGGGAGGCACAGATACGCAGTATTTT
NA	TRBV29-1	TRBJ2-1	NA	CSVEGYHYNEQFF	TGCAGCGTTGAGGGCTATCATTACAATGAGCAGTTCTTC
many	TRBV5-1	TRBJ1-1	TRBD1	CASSADRVTEAFF	TGCGCCAGCAGCGCAGACAGGGTCACTGAAGCTTTCTTT
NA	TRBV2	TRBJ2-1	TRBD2	CASWGTSGMDEQFF	TGTGCCAGCTGGGGGACTAGCGGGATGGATGAGCAGTTCTTC
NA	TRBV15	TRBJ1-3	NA	CATSSSPASGNTIYF	TGTGCCACCAGCAGCTCCCCCGCCTCTGGAAACACCATATATTTT
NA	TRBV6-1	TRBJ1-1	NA	CASIMDPAGANTEAFF	TGTGCCAGCATCATGGACCCAGCAGGGGCGAACACTGAAGCTTTCTTT
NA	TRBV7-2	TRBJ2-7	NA	CASSVITHGATYEQYF	TGTGCCAGCAGCGTCATTACCCATGGAGCCACCTACGAGCAGTACTTC
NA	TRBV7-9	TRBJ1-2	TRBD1	CASSLARDSLSNYGYTF	TGTGCCAGCAGCTTAGCGCGGGACAGCCTTTCTAACTATGGCTACACCTTC
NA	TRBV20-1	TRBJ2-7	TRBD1	CSATRQGAPRNEQYF	TGCAGTGCTACACGACAGGGGGCGCCTCGGAACGAGCAGTACTTC
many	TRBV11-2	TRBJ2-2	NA	CASSLEGDSRIGELFF	TGTGCCAGCAGCTTAGAAGGGGACTCCCGAATCGGGGAGCTGTTTTTT
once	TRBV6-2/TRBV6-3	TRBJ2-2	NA	CASSYVPGELFF	TGTGCCAGCAGTTACGTTCCCGGGGAGCTGTTTTTT
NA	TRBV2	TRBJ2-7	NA	CASRGSAKYGQYF	TGTGCCAGCAGAGGTTCAGCGAAGTACGGGCAGTACTTC
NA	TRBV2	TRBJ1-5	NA	CASIEWESGEGNQPQHF	TGTGCCAGCATTGAATGGGAGTCAGGGGAAGGCAATCAGCCCCAGCATTTT
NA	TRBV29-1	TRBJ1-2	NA	CSVEDPGNYGYTF	TGCAGCGTTGAAGATCCAGGGAACTATGGCTACACCTTC
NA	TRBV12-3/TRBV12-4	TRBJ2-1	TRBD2	CASCSGGTYNEQFF	TGTGCCAGCTGTTCCGGGGGGACCTACAATGAGCAGTTCTTC
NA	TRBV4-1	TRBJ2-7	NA	CASSPISDYEQYF	TGCGCCAGCAGCCCAATTTCCGACTACGAGCAGTACTTC
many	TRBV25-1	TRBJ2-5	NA	CASSSAGTSTRRETQYF	TGTGCCAGCAGTTCCGCGGGCACCTCGACGCGGCGAGAGACCCAGTACTTC